Below, one T cell receptor beta chain is given with its context. Germline-derived CDR1 and CDR2 are LNHDA and SQIVND (reference sequence). Trimming removed 5 bases from V and 1 base from J, with 15 bases in between. The CDR3 sequence is 16 residues long. These data originate in a study of control samples from healthy donors and cancer patients. The assay was immunoSEQ multiplex PCR, and TCRdb's table has in-frame clones only and misses some. The sample yields 200,000 to 250,000 clones, about 95% seen once. This sequence originates from a man in his fifties in good health. V and J are TRBV19 and TRBJ2-4, with D perhaps matching TRBD2 (5 bases). The specimen sequenced was blood. CDR3 loop: CASSAAGVDAKNIQYF. CDR3 DNA sequence: TGTGCCAGTAGTGCCGCCGGGGTCGACGCCAAAAACATTCAGTACTTC.